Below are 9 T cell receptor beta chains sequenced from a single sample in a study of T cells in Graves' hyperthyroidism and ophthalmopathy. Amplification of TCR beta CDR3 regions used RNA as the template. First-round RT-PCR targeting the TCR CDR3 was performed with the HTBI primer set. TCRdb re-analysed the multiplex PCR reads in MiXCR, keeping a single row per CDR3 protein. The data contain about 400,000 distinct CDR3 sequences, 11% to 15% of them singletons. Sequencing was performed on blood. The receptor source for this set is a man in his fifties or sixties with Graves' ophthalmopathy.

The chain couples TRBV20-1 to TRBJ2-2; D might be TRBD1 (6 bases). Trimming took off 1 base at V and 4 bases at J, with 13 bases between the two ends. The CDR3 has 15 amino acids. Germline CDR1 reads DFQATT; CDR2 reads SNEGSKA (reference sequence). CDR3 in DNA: TGCAGTGCTAGAGTATCTAGGGACATCACCGGGGAGCTGTTTTTT. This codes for CSARVSRDITGELFF.

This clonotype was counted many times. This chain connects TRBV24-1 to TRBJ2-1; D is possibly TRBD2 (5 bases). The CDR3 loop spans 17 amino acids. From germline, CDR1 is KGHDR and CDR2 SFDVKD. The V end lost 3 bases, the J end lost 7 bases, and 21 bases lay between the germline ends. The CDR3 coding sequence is TGTGCCACCAGTGATCCTTTAATGGACGGACTGGGAAATGAGCAGTTCTTC. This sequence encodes CATSDPLMDGLGNEQFF.

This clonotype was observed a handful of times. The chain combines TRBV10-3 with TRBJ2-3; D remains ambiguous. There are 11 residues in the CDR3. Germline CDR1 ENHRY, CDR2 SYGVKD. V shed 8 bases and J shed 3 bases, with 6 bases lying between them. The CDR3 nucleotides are TGTGCCATCTTAGGAACAGATACGCAGTATTTT. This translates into CAILGTDTQYF.

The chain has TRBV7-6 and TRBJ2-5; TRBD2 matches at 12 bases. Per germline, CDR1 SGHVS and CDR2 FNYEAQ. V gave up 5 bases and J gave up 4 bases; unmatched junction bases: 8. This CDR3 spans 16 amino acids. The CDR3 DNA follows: TGTGCCAGCAGCGGAAAACTAGCGGGAGGAAGAGAGACCCAGTACTTC. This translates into CASSGKLAGGRETQYF.

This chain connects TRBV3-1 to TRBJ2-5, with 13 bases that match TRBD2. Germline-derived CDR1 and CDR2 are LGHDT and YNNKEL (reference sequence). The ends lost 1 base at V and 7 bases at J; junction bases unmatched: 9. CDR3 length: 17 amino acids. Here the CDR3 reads CASSQVRTSGRGGTQYF. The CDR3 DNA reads TGTGCCAGCAGCCAAGTTCGGACTAGCGGGAGAGGCGGGACCCAGTACTTC.

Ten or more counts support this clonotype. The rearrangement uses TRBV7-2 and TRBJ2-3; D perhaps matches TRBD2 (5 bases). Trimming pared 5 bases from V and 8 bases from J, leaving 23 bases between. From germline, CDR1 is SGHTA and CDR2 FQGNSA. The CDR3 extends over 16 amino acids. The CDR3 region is CASSPAALVAAGTQYF. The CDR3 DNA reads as TGTGCCAGCAGCCCGGCCGCACTAGTGGCGGCGGGTACGCAGTATTTT.

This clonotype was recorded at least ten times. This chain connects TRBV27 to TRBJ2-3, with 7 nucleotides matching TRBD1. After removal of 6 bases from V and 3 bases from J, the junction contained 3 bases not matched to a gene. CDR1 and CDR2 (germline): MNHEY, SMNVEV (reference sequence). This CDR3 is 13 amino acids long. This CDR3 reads CASRPQGTDTQYF. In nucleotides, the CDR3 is TGTGCCAGCAGGCCACAGGGGACAGATACGCAGTATTTT.

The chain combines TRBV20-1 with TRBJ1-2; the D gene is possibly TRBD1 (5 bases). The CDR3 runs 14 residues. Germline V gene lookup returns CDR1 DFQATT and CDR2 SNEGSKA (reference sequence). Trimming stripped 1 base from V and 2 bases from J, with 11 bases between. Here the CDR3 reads CSARAGGLNYGYTF. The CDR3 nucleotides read TGCAGTGCTAGAGCCGGGGGACTCAACTATGGCTACACCTTC.

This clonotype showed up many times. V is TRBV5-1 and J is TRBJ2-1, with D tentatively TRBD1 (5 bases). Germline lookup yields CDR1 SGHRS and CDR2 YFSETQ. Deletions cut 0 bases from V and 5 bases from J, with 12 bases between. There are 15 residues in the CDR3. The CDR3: CASSLEGASDNEQFF. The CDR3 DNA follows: TGCGCCAGCAGCTTGGAAGGGGCGTCGGACAATGAGCAGTTCTTC.